This T cell receptor beta chain is from a study of CD8 T cells in Susac syndrome. Looking at the study overall: Patients with Susac syndrome, at blood draw, were therapy-naive, on corticosteroids, or on intravenous immunoglobulin alone.

CD8+ and CD4+ T cells circulating in blood were sequenced for TCR beta. Isolation of CD8+ and CD4+ T cells was performed negatively, whereas enrichment of TEMRA cells was done by FACS. RNA, at roughly 0.5 to 1 ug, was reverse transcribed with random hexamers. Amplification of TCR beta CDR3 across 54 Vbeta and 13 Jbeta was performed with immunoSEQ multiplex PCR. In TCRdb, the immunoSEQ multiplex PCR reads were re-called with MiXCR into one record per CDR3 protein. The sample carries 80,000 or so distinct CDR3 sequences, under 95% recorded once. From germline, CDR1 is SQVTM and CDR2 ANQGSEA. The V and J ends lost 6 bases and 2 bases respectively, with 10 bases between them. The CDR3 has 13 amino acids.

Sample: CD4+ T cells from PBMCs. The J gene is TRBJ2-2, the V gene TRBV29-1; no clear D gene. The TCR originated in a human donor with Susac syndrome. In DNA form, the CDR3 reads TGCAGCGTGGATTTAGACAACACCGGGGAGCTGTTTTTT. The encoded protein is CSVDLDNTGELFF.